The 10 T cell receptor beta chains below all came from one sample that was sequenced in a study of blood T cell repertoires in COVID-19 (dated by TCRdb to about 2020). The library came from the immunoSEQ multiplex PCR assay. TCRdb mirrors the immuneACCESS table, restricted to in-frame sequences. Some clones are absent from its copies; in checked studies, under half trace to an unresolved V gene, and the reason for the others is unknown. Across this sample there are about 200,000 clones, with over 80% seen only once. In total, the top ten clones hold approximately 0.99% of the sample. Sequenced input: peripheral blood. Receptor source: a man in his fifties or sixties with COVID-19, enrolled during active disease.

V usage is TRBV29-1 and J usage is TRBJ2-1; the D gene is possibly TRBD2 (6 bases). This CDR3 spans 14 amino acids. Trimming removed 6 bases at V and 8 bases at J, with 20 bases between. CDR1 and CDR2 (germline): SQVTM, ANQGSEA. The CDR3 sequence is CSVEYGGSLDEQFF. CDR3 DNA: TGCAGCGTCGAATATGGGGGGTCCTTGGATGAGCAGTTCTTC.

The J gene is TRBJ1-1, the V gene TRBV28, with 7 positions matching TRBD1. V gave up 6 bases and J gave up 2 bases; unmatched junction bases: 6. Looked up from germline, CDR1 is MDHEN and CDR2 is SYDVKM. This CDR3 has 14 amino acids. The CDR3 bases are TGTGCCAGCAGCCCAGGGGGGTCAAACACTGAAGCTTTCTTT. Translated: CASSPGGSNTEAFF.

The chain employs TRBV6-6 and TRBJ2-7, with D hard to call. In germline, CDR1 is MNHNY, CDR2 SVGAGI (reference sequence). V was clipped by 5 bases and J by 4 bases, with 12 bases between them. The CDR3 runs to 13 residues. CDR3 coding DNA: TGTGCCAGCAGTCGATTACAAGAATACGAGCAGTACTTC. This gives the protein CASSRLQEYEQYF.

V usage is TRBV5-8 and J usage is TRBJ2-5; D might be TRBD1 (6 bases). Trimming removed 3 bases from V and 7 bases from J, with 10 bases in between. This CDR3 comprises 12 residues. CDR1 is SGHTS and CDR2 is YDEGEE in the germline V gene. In DNA, the CDR3 is TGTGCCAGCAGCTCGGACAGTACGACCCAGTACTTC. Protein product: CASSSDSTTQYF.

This chain connects TRBV30 to TRBJ1-2; the D gene is possibly TRBD1 (6 bases). CDR3 size: 11 residues. V lost 1 base to trimming and J lost 8 bases, with 8 bases between them. Germline V gene sequence: CDR1 GTSNPN, CDR2 SVGIG (reference sequence). CDR3 sequence reads: CAWSAGTGYTF. The DNA of the CDR3 is TGTGCCTGGAGTGCCGGGACAGGCTACACCTTC.

The chain couples TRBV18 to TRBJ2-1; weak D call: TRBD1 (6 bases). The CDR3 sequence is 15 residues long. Germline V gene data show CDR1 as KGHSH and CDR2 as LQKENI. Trimming shortened V by 6 bases and J by 3 bases, and 15 bases separated the two germline ends. CDR3 sequence reads: CASSLGQGYYNEQFF. In DNA, the CDR3 is TGTGCCAGCTCCCTGGGGCAGGGGTACTACAATGAGCAGTTCTTC.

The genes are TRBV3-1 (or the pseudogene TRBV3-2) and TRBJ2-3; 13 bases are a match to TRBD2. Per germline, CDR1 LGHDT and CDR2 YNNKEL (reference sequence). After removal of 4 bases from V and 3 bases from J, the junction contained 4 bases not matched to a gene. The CDR3 spans 16 residues. CDR3 residues: CASSLRTSGRTDTQYF. CDR3 in DNA: TGTGCCAGCAGCCTCAGGACTAGCGGGAGAACAGATACGCAGTATTTT.

In this sample, this clone turned up once. This chain joins TRBV7-9 and TRBJ1-5; TRBD1 matches 8 bases. The CDR3 has 14 amino acids. Germline lookup yields CDR1 SEHNR and CDR2 FQNEAQ (reference sequence). With 6 bases clipped from V and 6 bases from J, the junction kept 7 bases outside the gene matches. In nucleotides, the CDR3 is TGTGCCAGCAGTCAAGGACAGGGAACTCAGCCCCAGCATTTT. It is translated as CASSQGQGTQPQHF.

V and J are TRBV15 and TRBJ1-4; D is undetermined. Germline V gene sequence: CDR1 LNHNV, CDR2 YYDKDF (reference sequence). The CDR3 has 13 residues. V dropped 1 base and J dropped 4 bases, with 4 bases sitting between them. DNA of the CDR3: TGTGCCACCAGCAGAGCCCTTAATGAAAAACTGTTTTTT. Its protein product is CATSRALNEKLFF.

The gene calls are TRBV9 and TRBJ2-1, with 7 bases that match TRBD2. The CDR3 length is 15 residues. V lost 3 bases to trimming and J lost 2 bases; unmatched junction nucleotides: 5. CDR1 and CDR2 from the germline V gene are SGDLS and YYNGEE. The CDR3 coding sequence is TGTGCCAGCAGCGAGGGGACTACCCCCTACAATGAGCAGTTCTTC. Translating it yields CASSEGTTPYNEQFF.